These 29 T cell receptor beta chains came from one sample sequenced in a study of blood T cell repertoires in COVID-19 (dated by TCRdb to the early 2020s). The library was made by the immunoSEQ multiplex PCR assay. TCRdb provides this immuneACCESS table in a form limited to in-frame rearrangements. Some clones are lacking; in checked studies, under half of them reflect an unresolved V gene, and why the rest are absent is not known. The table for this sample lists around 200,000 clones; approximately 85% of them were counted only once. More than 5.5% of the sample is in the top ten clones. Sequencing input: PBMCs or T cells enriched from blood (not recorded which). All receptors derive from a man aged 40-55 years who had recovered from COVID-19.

CDR3 in DNA: TGTGCCAGCAGCTTAGACAGAAACAATGAGCAGTTCTTC. This sequence encodes CASSLDRNNEQFF. V is TRBV7-8 and J is TRBJ2-1; D remains ambiguous. Trimming removed 1 base at V and 5 bases at J, with 6 bases between. There are 13 residues in the CDR3. Germline values: CDR1 SGHVS, CDR2 FQNEAQ.

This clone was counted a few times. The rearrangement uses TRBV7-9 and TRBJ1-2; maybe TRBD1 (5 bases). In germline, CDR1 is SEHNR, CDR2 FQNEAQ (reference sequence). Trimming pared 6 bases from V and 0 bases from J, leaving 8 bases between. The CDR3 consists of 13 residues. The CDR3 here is CASRGDSNYGYTF. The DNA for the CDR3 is TGTGCCAGCAGAGGGGACTCTAACTATGGCTACACCTTC.

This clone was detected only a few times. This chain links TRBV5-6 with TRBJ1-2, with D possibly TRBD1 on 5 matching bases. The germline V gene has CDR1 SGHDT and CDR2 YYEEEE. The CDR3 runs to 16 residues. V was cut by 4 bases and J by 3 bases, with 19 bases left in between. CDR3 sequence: CASSAPRGGLDYGYTF. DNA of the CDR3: TGTGCCAGCAGCGCCCCCCGTGGGGGGTTGGACTATGGCTACACCTTC.

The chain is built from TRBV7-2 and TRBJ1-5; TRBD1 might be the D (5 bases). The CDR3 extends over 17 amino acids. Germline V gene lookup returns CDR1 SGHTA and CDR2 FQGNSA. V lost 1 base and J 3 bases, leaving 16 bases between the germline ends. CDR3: CASSLVGVLVPNQPQHF. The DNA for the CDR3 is TGTGCCAGCAGCTTAGTAGGGGTCTTAGTTCCCAATCAGCCCCAGCATTTT.

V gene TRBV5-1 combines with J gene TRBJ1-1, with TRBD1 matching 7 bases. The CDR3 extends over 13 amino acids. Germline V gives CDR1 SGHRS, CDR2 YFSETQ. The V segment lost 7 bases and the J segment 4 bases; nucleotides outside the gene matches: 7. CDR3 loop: CASRVSGGTEAFF. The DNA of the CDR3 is TGCGCCAGCCGAGTTTCAGGGGGCACTGAAGCTTTCTTT.

CDR3 nucleotide sequence: TGTGCCTGGAGTGTACTCGAGCGGCTTTCACCCCTCCACTTT. It yields the protein CAWSVLERLSPLHF. V usage is TRBV30 and J usage is TRBJ1-6; no clear D. The ends were cut back, 0 bases at V and 9 bases at J, with 12 bases in the middle. CDR1 and CDR2 from the germline V gene are GTSNPN and SVGIG (reference sequence). The CDR3 has 14 amino acids.

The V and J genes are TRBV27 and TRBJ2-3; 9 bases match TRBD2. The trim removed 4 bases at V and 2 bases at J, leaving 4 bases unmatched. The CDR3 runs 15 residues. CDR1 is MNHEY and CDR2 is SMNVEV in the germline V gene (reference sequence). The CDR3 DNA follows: TGTGCCAGCAGTTCCCTAGCGGGGAACACAGATACGCAGTATTTT. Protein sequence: CASSSLAGNTDTQYF.

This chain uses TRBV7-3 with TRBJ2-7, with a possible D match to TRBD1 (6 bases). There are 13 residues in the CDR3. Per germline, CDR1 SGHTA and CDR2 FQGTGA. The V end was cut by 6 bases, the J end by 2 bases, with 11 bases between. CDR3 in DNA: TGTGCCAGCAGTTCTGGACAGACCTACGAGCAGTACTTC. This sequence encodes CASSSGQTYEQYF.

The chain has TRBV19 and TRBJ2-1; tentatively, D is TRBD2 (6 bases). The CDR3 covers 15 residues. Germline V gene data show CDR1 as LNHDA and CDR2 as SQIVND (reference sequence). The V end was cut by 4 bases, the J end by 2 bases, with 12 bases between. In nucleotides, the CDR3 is TGTGCCAGTAGTAATAGCGGCCCTGCCTACAATGAGCAGTTCTTC. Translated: CASSNSGPAYNEQFF.

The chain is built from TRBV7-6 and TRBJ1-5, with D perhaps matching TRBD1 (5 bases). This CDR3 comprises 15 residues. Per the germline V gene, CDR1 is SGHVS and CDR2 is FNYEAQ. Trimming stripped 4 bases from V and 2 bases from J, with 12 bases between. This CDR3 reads CASSSDTGGNQPQHF. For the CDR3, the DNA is TGTGCCAGCAGCTCAGATACAGGAGGCAATCAGCCCCAGCATTTT.

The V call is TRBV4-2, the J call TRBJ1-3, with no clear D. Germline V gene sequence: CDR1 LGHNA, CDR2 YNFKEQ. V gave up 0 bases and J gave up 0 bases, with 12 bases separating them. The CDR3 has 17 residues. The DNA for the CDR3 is TGTGCCAGCAGCCAAGAATGGGCTGGGAGCTCTGGAAACACCATATATTTT. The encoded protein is CASSQEWAGSSGNTIYF.

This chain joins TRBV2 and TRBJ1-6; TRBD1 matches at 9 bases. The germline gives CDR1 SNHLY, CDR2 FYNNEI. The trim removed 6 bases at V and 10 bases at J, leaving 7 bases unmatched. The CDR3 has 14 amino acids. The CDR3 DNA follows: TGTGCCAGCAGGGGGGGACAGGGACGATCACCCCTCCACTTT. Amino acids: CASRGGQGRSPLHF.

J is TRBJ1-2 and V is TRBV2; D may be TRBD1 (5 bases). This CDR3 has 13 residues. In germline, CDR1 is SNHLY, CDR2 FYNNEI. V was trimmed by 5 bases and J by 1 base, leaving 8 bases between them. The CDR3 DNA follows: TGTGCCAGCAGTACCGACAGTAACTATGGCTACACCTTC. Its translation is CASSTDSNYGYTF.

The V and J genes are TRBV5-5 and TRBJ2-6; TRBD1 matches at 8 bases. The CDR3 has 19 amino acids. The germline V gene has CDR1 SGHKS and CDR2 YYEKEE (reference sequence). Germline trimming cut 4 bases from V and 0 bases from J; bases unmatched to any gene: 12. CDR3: CASSRTPTGDFSGANVLTF. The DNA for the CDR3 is TGTGCCAGCAGCCGTACACCGACAGGGGACTTCTCTGGGGCCAACGTCCTGACTTTC.

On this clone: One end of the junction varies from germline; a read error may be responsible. CDR3 residues: CASRQGTGSSYEQYF. DNA of the CDR3: TGTGCCAGCAGACAAGGGACAGGGAGCTCCTACGAGCAGTACTTC. The chain carries TRBV3-1 (or the pseudogene TRBV3-2) and TRBJ2-7; TRBD1 aligns across 9 bases. CDR3 size: 15 residues. Looked up from germline, CDR1 is LGHDT and CDR2 is YNNKEL (reference sequence).

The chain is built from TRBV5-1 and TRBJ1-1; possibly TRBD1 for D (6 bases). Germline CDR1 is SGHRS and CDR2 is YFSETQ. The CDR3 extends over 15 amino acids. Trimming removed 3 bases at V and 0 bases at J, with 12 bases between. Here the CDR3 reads CASSSGAGVNTEAFF. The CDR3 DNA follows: TGCGCCAGCAGCTCCGGCGCAGGGGTGAACACTGAAGCTTTCTTT.

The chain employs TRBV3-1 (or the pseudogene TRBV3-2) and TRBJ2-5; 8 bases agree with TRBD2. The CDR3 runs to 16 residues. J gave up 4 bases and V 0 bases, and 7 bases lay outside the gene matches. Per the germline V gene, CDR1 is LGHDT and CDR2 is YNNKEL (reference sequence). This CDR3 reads CASSQDHLRGAETQYF. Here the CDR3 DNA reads TGTGCCAGCAGCCAAGACCATTTGCGGGGGGCAGAGACCCAGTACTTC.

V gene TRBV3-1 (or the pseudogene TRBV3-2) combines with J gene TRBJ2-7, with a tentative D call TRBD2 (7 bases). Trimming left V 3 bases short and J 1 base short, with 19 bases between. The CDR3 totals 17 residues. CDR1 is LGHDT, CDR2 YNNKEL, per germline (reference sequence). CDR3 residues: CASSQAGRAGQSYEQYF. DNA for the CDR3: TGTGCCAGCAGCCAGGCCGGCAGAGCGGGACAATCCTACGAGCAGTACTTC.

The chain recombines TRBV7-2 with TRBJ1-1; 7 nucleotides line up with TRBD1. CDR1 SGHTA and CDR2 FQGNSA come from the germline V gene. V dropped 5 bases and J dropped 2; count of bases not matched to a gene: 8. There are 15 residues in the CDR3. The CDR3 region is CASSTTGDLNTEAFF. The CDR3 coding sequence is TGTGCCAGCAGCACAACAGGGGACCTCAACACTGAAGCTTTCTTT.

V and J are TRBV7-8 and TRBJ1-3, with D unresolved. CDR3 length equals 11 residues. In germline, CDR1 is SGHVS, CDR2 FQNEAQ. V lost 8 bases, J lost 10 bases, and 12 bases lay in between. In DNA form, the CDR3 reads TGTGCCAGCGGACTTCTGGATACCATATATTTT. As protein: CASGLLDTIYF.

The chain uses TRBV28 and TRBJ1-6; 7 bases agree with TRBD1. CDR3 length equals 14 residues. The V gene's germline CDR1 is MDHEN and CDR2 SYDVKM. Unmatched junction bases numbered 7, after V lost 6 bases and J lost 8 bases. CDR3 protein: CASSKTGNYSPLHF. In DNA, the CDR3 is TGTGCCAGCAGCAAGACAGGGAATTATTCACCCCTCCACTTT.

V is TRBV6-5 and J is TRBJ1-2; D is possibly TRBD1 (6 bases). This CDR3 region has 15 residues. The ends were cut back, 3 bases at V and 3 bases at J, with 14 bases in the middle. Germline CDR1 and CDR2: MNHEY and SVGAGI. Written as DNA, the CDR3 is TGTGCCAGCAGTTATCACAGGGCGTCGGACTATGGCTACACCTTC. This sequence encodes CASSYHRASDYGYTF.

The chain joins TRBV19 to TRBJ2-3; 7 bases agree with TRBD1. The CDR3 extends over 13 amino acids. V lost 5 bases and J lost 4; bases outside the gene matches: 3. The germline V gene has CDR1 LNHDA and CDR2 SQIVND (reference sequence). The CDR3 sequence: CASSWTGPDTQYF. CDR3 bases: TGTGCCAGTAGTTGGACAGGTCCAGATACGCAGTATTTT.

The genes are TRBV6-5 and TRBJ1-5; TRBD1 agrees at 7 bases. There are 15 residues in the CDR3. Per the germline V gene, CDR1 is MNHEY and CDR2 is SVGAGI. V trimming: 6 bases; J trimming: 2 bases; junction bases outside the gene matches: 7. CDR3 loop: CASRTGQGGNQPQHF. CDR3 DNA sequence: TGTGCCAGCAGGACGGGGCAGGGGGGCAATCAGCCCCAGCATTTT.

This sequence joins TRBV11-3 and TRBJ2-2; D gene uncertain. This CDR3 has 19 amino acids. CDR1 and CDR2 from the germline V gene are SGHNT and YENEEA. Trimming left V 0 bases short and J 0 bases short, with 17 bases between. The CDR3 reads CASSLDGSFRKTNTGELFF. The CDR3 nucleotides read TGTGCCAGCAGCTTAGATGGCAGTTTCAGGAAGACGAACACCGGGGAGCTGTTTTTT.

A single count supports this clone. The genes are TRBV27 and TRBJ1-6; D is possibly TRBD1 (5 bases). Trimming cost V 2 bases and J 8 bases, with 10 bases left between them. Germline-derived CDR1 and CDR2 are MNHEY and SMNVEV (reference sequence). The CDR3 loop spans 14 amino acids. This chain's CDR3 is CASSLTRDYSPLHF. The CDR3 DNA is TGTGCCAGCAGTTTAACCAGGGACTATTCACCCCTCCACTTT.

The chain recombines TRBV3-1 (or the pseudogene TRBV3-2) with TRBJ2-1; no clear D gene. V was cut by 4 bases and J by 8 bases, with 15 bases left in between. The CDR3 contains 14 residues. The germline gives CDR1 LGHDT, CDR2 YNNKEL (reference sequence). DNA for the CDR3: TGTGCCAGCAGCCTCTCGGGTAGTACATATGAGCAGTTCTTC. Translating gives CASSLSGSTYEQFF.

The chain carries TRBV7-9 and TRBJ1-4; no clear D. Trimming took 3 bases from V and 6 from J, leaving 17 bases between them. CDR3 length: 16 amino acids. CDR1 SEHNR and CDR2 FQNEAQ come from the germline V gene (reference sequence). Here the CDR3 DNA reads TGTGCCAGCAGCTTTATTTCGTGGGCAGTTCATGAAAAACTGTTTTTT. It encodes CASSFISWAVHEKLFF.

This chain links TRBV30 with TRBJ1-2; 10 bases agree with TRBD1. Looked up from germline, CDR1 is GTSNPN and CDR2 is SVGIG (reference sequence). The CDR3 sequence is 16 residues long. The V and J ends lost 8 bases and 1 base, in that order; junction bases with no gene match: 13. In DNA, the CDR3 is TGTGCCGAGACCGGGACAGGGGAGAGAGTTAACTATGGCTACACCTTC. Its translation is CAETGTGERVNYGYTF.